This entry is about one T cell receptor beta chain. Its antigen is not identified. The data are from a study of T cell responses to AZD1222 COVID-19 vaccine. Study results and limitations: Females outnumbered males among donors, who were mostly white British; clonal diversity was possibly underestimated. Variant regions that are unmutated are reportedly the target of nearly half of spike-specific TCRs. Every sample of the repertoires postdated the peak T cell response.

Assay used: immunoSEQ multiplex PCR; TCRdb lists only in-frame clones, some missing. Of 110,000 or so clones in the sample, roughly 86% were seen once. The CDR3 has 15 residues. After removal of 4 bases from V and 1 base from J, the junction contained 3 bases not matched to a gene. Germline CDR1 and CDR2: SGHTA and FQGTGA. The chain combines TRBV7-3 with TRBJ2-7, with 11 nucleotides matching TRBD1. Sequencing was performed on peripheral blood, taken on day 0 of MenACWY control vaccination. The receptor was isolated from an adult in good health. Here the CDR3 reads CASSSDRGLSYEQYF. The DNA of the CDR3 is TGTGCCAGCAGCTCGGACAGGGGGCTTTCCTACGAGCAGTACTTC.